This T cell receptor beta chain emerged from a study of T cells in localized non-small cell lung cancer. Only in-frame clones appear in the TCRdb table, and some are missing; sequencing was by immunoSEQ multiplex PCR. The sample comprises about 17,000 clones, over 70% of which are singletons, and around a third rests with the top ten. The CDR3 sequence is 12 residues long. V was pared by 8 bases and J by 5 bases, with 12 bases between. Per the germline V gene, CDR1 is ENHRY and CDR2 is SYGVKD. The source material was peripheral blood, sampled before any cancer treatment. The receptor's source is a male donor aged 60 or over with stage III lung adenocarcinoma. V is TRBV10-3 and J is TRBJ1-2, with D perhaps matching TRBD1 (5 bases). The CDR3 protein is CAISETAYGYTF. The CDR3 region has the DNA TGTGCCATCTCCGAGACAGCGTATGGCTACACCTTC.